This T cell receptor (beta chain) derives from a study of blood T cell repertoires in COVID-19. Germline lookup yields CDR1 PRHDT and CDR2 FYEKMQ (reference sequence). V was clipped by 1 base and J by 7 bases, with 11 bases between them. The CDR3 length is 15 residues. Sequencing used immunoSEQ multiplex PCR; TCRdb keeps in-frame clones, though not all of them. The table records fewer than 150,000 clones, approximately 80% of them present only once. The chain employs TRBV13 and TRBJ1-6, with D unclear. The TCR originated in an older man with acute or convalescent COVID-19. Sequenced sample: peripheral blood. CDR3: CASSLERVGNSPLHF. The CDR3, as DNA: TGTGCCAGCAGCTTAGAGCGGGTAGGCAATTCACCCCTCCACTTT.